Below, 12 T cell receptor beta chains from the same sample are listed, as sequenced in a study of identical twins. TCRdb re-analysed the 5' RACE reads in MiXCR, keeping a single row per CDR3 protein. The table lists 690,000 or so distinct CDR3 sequences, around 8.3% of them singletons. These data were likewise used in another study, on yellow fever vaccine responses in identical twins.

The source material was PBMCs. The receptors stem from a woman aged 18-30 years in good health.

The table lists this clonotype with many counts. The V call is TRBV12-3 or TRBV12-4, the J call TRBJ2-2; TRBD1 might be the D (6 bases). The CDR3 has 16 amino acids. The V and J ends lost 5 bases and 4 bases respectively, with 17 bases between them. The DNA of the CDR3 is TGTGCCAGCAGTGGTAGGACAGTCGCTGGCACCGGGGAGCTGTTTTTT. Protein product: CASSGRTVAGTGELFF.

The chain joins TRBV27 to TRBJ2-6, with a weak D call TRBD2 (5 bases). V lost 4 bases to trimming and J lost 0 bases, with 16 bases between them. Germline lookup yields CDR1 MNHEY and CDR2 SMNVEV (reference sequence). This CDR3 is 18 amino acids long. The CDR3 DNA reads as TGTGCCAGCAGTTCCCCGTGGCTAGCCAGCTCTGGGGCCAACGTCCTGACTTTC. It specifies CASSSPWLASSGANVLTF.

This chain links TRBV14 with TRBJ2-3, with 8 bases lining up with TRBD1. Trimming removed 3 bases from V and 0 bases from J; junction bases left unmatched: 2. The CDR3 has 15 amino acids. Germline lookup yields CDR1 SGHDN and CDR2 FVKESK. The CDR3 reads CASSQDRASTDTQYF. The CDR3 DNA reads TGTGCCAGCAGCCAGGACAGGGCTAGCACAGATACGCAGTATTTT.

As to this clonotype: Possible read error: a much larger clone is one base away. The CDR3 region is CAGSQLSRNYGYTF. The CDR3 nucleotides are TGTGCCGGCAGCCAATTATCCAGGAACTATGGCTACACCTTC. V is TRBV3-1 and J is TRBJ1-2; D remains unclear. The CDR3 contains 14 residues. CDR1 is LGHDT, CDR2 YNNKEL, per germline (reference sequence).

This clonotype was seen many times. This chain links TRBV4-2 with TRBJ2-1; 9 bases are shared with TRBD1. Germline V gives CDR1 LGHNA, CDR2 YNFKEQ. V dropped 2 bases and J dropped 0; count of bases not matched to a gene: 5. The CDR3 runs to 17 residues. CDR3 region: CASSQRPGQGSYNEQFF. The CDR3 nucleotides read TGTGCCAGCAGCCAACGACCGGGACAGGGCTCCTACAATGAGCAGTTCTTC.

This clonotype was seen a handful of times. The V gene is TRBV20-1, the J gene TRBJ2-3, with TRBD2 identical over 8 bases. Germline CDR1 is DFQATT and CDR2 is SNEGSKA (reference sequence). The CDR3 has 15 amino acids. The ends lost 0 bases at V and 4 bases at J; junction bases unmatched: 6. CDR3 sequence reads: CSARDPRGAADTQYF. DNA for the CDR3: TGCAGTGCTAGAGATCCGCGGGGGGCCGCAGATACGCAGTATTTT.

This clonotype was observed a handful of times. The rearrangement joins TRBV7-9 to TRBJ2-7, with TRBD1 matching over 8 bases. The germline CDR1 and CDR2 sequences are SEHNR and FQNEAQ (reference sequence). V was pared by 5 bases and J by 6 bases, with 15 bases of the junction left unmatched. This CDR3 spans 16 amino acids. As DNA, the CDR3 is TGTGCCAGCAGCGGGCAATTGACAGGGGCAGCGAGCGAGCAGTACTTC. Its protein is CASSGQLTGAASEQYF. Drawing the rest from reference TRBV7-9 and TRBJ2-7, the complete variable domain is DTGVSQNPRHKITKRGQNVTFRCDPISEHNRLYWYRQTLGQGPEFLTYFQNEAQLEKSRLLSDRFSAERPKGSFSTLEIQRTEQGDSAMYLCASSGQLTGAASEQYFGPGTRLTVT.

This clonotype was seen repeatedly, ten times or more. The genes are TRBV7-8 and TRBJ1-1; maybe TRBD1 (5 bases). Germline loops: CDR1 SGHVS, CDR2 FQNEAQ. Trimming took 2 bases from V and 3 from J, leaving 10 bases between them. The CDR3 has 14 residues. The CDR3 protein is CASSLITGDTEAFF. Written as DNA, the CDR3 is TGTGCCAGCAGCTTAATCACGGGGGACACTGAAGCTTTCTTT.

The V and J genes are TRBV30 and TRBJ2-1; D unclear. CDR3 length: 11 amino acids. V lost 7 bases and J 6 bases, leaving 10 bases between the germline ends. Per germline, CDR1 GTSNPN and CDR2 SVGIG (reference sequence). This chain's CDR3 is CALERGNEQFF. In nucleotides, the CDR3 is TGTGCCTTGGAGCGAGGCAATGAGCAGTTCTTC. Full variable domain (rest looked up from reference TRBV30 and TRBJ2-1): SQTIHQWPATLVQPVGSPLSLECTVEGTSNPNLYWYRQAAGRGLQLLFYSVGIGQISSEVPQNLSASRPQDRQFILSSKKLLLSDSGFYLCALERGNEQFFGPGTRLTVL.

This clonotype was found many times. The V call is TRBV6-1, the J call TRBJ2-5; D gene ambiguous. Germline-derived CDR1 and CDR2 are MNHNS and SASEGT. The length of the CDR3 is 14 residues. Between the trimmed V and J ends, which lost 5 bases and 7 bases, there was a span of 17 bases. The CDR3 bases are TGTGCCAGCAGTACCCCTTCTCCGTTTGGGACCCAGTACTTC. It is translated as CASSTPSPFGTQYF.

The V gene is TRBV7-9, the J gene TRBJ1-1, with a weak D call TRBD1 (5 bases). The CDR3 is 15 amino acids. Germline V gene sequence: CDR1 SEHNR, CDR2 FQNEAQ (reference sequence). The V end lost 4 bases, the J end lost 1 base, and 13 bases lay between the germline ends. CDR3 bases: TGTGCCAGCAGCTCGGACATCTTCGGGAACACTGAAGCTTTCTTT. Residues: CASSSDIFGNTEAFF.

This clonotype was seen a few times. The rearrangement links TRBV5-1 to TRBJ2-1, with D possibly TRBD2 on 5 matching bases. CDR3 length: 14 residues. Between the trimmed V and J ends, which lost 2 bases and 8 bases, there was a span of 14 bases. Germline V gives CDR1 SGHRS, CDR2 YFSETQ. CDR3 amino acids: CASSFGGLPHEQFF. CDR3 bases: TGCGCCAGCAGCTTCGGCGGACTCCCCCATGAGCAGTTCTTC. Looking up the rest from reference TRBV5-1 and TRBJ2-1 gives the full variable domain: KAGVTQTPRYLIKTRGQQVTLSCSPISGHRSVSWYQQTPGQGLQFLFEYFSETQRNKGNFPGRFSGRQFSNSRSEMNVSTLELGDSALYLCASSFGGLPHEQFFGPGTRLTVL.